The clone carrying this T cell receptor beta chain appeared a few times. The antigen remains unidentified. The data derive from a study of spatial heterogeneity in lung cancer. Study at large: In raw reads, more than 9.5 appearances on average were recorded for each unique TCR and UMI combination. Study-wide findings and caveats: Tumors with more nonsynonymous mutations had more expanded intratumoral alpha and beta TCRs. Coverage was estimated at about 7% of tumor T cells for alpha chains and about 13% for beta chains. There was tracking of ubiquitous and regional nonsynonymous mutations by the respective counts of ubiquitous and regional expanded TCRs.

This CDR3 is built from 18 residues. Trimming left V 3 bases short and J 7 bases short, with 25 bases between. Per germline, CDR1 SGHVS and CDR2 FQNEAQ. TCRdb fed the 5' RACE reads into MiXCR, producing one record per CDR3 protein. Of roughly 110 distinct CDR3 sequences listed, over 12% are singletons. Time point denoted: sample taken at primary tumor resection. The authors sequenced whole RNA from tumor, nontumor lung or frozen PBMC without sorting. The sequence derives from a male donor with early-stage non-small cell lung cancer. The chain joins TRBV7-8 to TRBJ2-1; D might be TRBD2 (6 bases). Sequencing used lung tumor tissue, obtained at surgery. The CDR3 sequence: CASSFAGPGGGGGNEQFF. The CDR3 DNA follows: TGTGCCAGCAGCTTTGCGGGGCCCGGGGGTGGCGGAGGGAATGAGCAGTTCTTC.